This TCR beta chain comes out of a study of cytomegalovirus exposure and HLA in healthy donors. This clone has only a few counts. The study ran its PCR with 60 Vbeta and 13 Jbeta primers. Using immunoSEQ multiplex PCR, the repertoire was profiled, and TCRdb retains in-frame clones only, with some absent. The sample includes approximately 70,000 clones, roughly 67% of them seen just once. Trimming removed 5 bases from V and 6 bases from J, with 10 bases in between. The CDR3 totals 12 residues. CDR1 and CDR2 from the germline V gene are MNHEY and SVGAGI. Input material: PBMCs. The clonotype was recovered from a man aged 40-50 years in good health and CMV-seropositive. V gene TRBV6-5 combines with J gene TRBJ1-2, with D maybe TRBD1 (5 bases). In DNA form, the CDR3 reads TGTGCCAGCAGTACCACAGGAGATGGCTACACCTTC. As protein: CASSTTGDGYTF.